This T cell receptor (beta chain) was identified during a study of blood T cell repertoires in COVID-19. Study summary: Collection of acute and convalescent COVID-19 samples took place in the United States, Italy and Spain. Sample material is recorded as cDNA or gDNA derived from T cells, B-cell-depleted T cells, or PBMCs.

The length of the CDR3 is 14 residues. The germline V gene has CDR1 SGHTA and CDR2 FQGTGA. V was clipped by 3 bases and J by 7 bases, with 15 bases between them. Assay: immunoSEQ multiplex PCR; the TCRdb copy retains only in-frame clones and omits some. The table shows around 190,000 clones, with roughly nine tenths occurring only once. The chain combines TRBV7-3 with TRBJ1-2, with D unresolved. The source of this sequence is a man in his sixties or seventies with active or convalescent COVID-19. The sample was peripheral blood. The CDR3 DNA is TGTGCCAGCAGCTTGGGAAGGGAGGCGACTGGCTACACCTTC. Its protein is CASSLGREATGYTF.